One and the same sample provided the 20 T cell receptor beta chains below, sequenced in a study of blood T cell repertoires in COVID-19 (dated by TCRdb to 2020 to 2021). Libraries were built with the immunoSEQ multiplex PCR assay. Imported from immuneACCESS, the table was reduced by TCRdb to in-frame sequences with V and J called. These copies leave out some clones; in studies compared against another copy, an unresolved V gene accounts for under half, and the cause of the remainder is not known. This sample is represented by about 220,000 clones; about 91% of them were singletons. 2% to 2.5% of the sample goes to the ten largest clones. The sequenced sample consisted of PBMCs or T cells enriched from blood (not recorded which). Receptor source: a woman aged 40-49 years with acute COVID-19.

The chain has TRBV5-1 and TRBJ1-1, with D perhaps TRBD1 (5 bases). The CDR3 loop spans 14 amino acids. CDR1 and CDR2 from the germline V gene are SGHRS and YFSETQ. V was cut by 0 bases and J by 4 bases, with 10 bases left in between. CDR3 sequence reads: CASSLAGGSTEAFF. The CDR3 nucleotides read TGCGCCAGCAGCTTGGCCGGGGGTTCCACTGAAGCTTTCTTT. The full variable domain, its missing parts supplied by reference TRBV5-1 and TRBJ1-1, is KAGVTQTPRYLIKTRGQQVTLSCSPISGHRSVSWYQQTPGQGLQFLFEYFSETQRNKGNFPGRFSGRQFSNSRSEMNVSTLELGDSALYLCASSLAGGSTEAFFGQGTRLTVV.

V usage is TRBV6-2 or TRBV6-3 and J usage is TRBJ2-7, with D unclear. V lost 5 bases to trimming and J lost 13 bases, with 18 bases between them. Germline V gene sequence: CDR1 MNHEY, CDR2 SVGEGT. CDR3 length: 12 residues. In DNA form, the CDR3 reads TGTGCCAGCAGTGCTGGGCTGACCCCAGGATACTTC. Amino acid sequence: CASSAGLTPGYF.

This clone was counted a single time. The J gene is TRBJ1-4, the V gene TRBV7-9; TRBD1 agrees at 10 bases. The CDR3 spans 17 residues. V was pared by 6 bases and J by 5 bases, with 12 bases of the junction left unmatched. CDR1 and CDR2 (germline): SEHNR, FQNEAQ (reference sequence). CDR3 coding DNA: TGTGCCAGCAGTGACCCGGGACAGGGGCGGGGGAATGAAAAACTGTTTTTT. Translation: CASSDPGQGRGNEKLFF.

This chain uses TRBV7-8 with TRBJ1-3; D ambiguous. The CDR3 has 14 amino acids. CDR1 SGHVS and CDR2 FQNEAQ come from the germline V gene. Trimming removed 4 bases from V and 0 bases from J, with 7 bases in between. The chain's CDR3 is CASSSSVSGNTIYF. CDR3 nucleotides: TGTGCCAGCAGCTCTTCGGTCTCTGGAAACACCATATATTTT.

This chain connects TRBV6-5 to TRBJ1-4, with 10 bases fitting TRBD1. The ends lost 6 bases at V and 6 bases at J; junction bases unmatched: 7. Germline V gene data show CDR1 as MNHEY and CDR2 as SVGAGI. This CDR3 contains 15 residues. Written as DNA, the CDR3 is TGTGCCAGCAGGGGGGACAGGGGTCGGGATGAAAAACTGTTTTTT. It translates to CASRGDRGRDEKLFF.

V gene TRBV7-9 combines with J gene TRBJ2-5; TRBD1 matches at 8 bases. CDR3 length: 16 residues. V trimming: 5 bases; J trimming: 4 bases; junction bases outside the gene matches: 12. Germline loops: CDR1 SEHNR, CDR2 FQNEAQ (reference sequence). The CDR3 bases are TGTGCCAGCAGCCCGACCGGGACAGGTGGGGCAGAGACCCAGTACTTC. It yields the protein CASSPTGTGGAETQYF.

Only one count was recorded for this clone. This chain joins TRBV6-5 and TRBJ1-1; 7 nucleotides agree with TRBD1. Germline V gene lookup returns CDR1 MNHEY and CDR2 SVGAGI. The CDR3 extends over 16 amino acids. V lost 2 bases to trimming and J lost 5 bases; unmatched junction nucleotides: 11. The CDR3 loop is CASSYTTHRGGTEAFF. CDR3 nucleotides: TGTGCCAGCAGTTACACCACTCACAGGGGCGGGACTGAAGCTTTCTTT.

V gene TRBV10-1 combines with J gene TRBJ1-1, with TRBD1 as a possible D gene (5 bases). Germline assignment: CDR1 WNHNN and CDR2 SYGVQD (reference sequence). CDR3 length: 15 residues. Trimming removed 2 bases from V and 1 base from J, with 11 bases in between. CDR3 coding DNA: TGCGCCAGCAGTGAGGGGGGGAGGAGGAACACTGAAGCTTTCTTT. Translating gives CASSEGGRRNTEAFF.

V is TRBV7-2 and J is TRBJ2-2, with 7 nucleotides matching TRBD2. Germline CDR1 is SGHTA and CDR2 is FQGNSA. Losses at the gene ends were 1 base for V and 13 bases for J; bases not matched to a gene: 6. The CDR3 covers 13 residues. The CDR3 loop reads CASSLDRGGRLFF. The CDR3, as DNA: TGTGCCAGCAGCTTAGATCGCGGGGGTAGGCTGTTTTTT.

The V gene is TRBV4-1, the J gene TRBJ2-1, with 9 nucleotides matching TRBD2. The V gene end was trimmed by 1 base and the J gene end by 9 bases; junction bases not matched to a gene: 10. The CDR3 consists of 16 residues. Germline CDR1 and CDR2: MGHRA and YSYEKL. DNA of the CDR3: TGCGCCAGCAGCCAAGCAGGCCTAGCGGGACGAGTTGAGCAGTTCTTC. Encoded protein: CASSQAGLAGRVEQFF.

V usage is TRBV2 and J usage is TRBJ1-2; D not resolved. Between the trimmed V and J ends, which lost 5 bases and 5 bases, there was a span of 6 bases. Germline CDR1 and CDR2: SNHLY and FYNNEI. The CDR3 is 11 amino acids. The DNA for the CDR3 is TGTGCCAGCAGTCTTAATTATGGCTACACCTTC. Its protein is CASSLNYGYTF.

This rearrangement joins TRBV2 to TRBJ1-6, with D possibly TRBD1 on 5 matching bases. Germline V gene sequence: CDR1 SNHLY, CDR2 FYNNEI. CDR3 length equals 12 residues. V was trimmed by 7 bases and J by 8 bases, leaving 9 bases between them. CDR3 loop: CASTPGDSPLHF. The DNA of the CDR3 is TGTGCCAGCACGCCGGGGGATTCACCCCTCCACTTT. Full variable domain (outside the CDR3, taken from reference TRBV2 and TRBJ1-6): EPEVTQTPSHQVTQMGQEVILRCVPISNHLYFYWYRQILGQKVEFLVSFYNNEISEKSEIFDDQFSVERPDGSNFTLKIRSTKLEDSAMYFCASTPGDSPLHFGNGTRLTVT.

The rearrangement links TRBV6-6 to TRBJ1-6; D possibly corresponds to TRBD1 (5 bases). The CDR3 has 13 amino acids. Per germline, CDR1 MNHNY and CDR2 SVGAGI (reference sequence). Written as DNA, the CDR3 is TGTACCCTGGAGGTTCCGGGGGATTCACCCCTCCACTTT. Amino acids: CTLEVPGDSPLHF.

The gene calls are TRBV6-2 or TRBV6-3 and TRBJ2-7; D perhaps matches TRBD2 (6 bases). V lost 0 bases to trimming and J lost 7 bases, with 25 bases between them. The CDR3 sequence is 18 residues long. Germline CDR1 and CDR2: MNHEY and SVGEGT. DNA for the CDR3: TGTGCCAGCAGTTACTCTCGGCGGGACCCATATCGTACGGTAGAGCAGTACGTC. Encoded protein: CASSYSRRDPYRTVEQYV.

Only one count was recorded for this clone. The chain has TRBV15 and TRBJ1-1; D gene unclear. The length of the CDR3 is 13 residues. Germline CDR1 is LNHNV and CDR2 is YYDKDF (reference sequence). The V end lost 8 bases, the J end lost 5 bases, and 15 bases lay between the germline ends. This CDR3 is CATRGRTRTEAFF. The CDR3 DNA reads TGTGCCACCCGCGGCAGAACGAGGACTGAAGCTTTCTTT.

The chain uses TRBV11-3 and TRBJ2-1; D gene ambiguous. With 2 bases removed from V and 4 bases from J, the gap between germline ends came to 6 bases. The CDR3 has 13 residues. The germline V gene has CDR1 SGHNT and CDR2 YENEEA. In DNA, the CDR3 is TGTGCCAGCAGCTTACGAGAGTACAATGAGCAGTTCTTC. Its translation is CASSLREYNEQFF.

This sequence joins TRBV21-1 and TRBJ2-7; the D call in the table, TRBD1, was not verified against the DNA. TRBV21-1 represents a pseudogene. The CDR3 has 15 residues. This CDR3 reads CASSKRGRGAYEQYV. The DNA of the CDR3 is TGTGCCAGCAGCAAAAGGGGTAGGGGTGCTTACGAGCAGTACGTC.

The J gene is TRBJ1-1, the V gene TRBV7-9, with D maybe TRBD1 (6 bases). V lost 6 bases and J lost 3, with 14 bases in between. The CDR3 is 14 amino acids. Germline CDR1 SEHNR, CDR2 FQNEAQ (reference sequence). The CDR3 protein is CASSNRERYTEAFF. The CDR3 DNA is TGTGCCAGCAGTAACAGGGAGCGTTACACTGAAGCTTTCTTT.

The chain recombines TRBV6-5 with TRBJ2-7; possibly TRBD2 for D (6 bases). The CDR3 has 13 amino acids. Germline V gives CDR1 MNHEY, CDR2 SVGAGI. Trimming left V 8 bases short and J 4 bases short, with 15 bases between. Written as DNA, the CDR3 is TGTGCCAGCGGGTCACTAGCCTGGTACGAGCAGTACTTC. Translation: CASGSLAWYEQYF.

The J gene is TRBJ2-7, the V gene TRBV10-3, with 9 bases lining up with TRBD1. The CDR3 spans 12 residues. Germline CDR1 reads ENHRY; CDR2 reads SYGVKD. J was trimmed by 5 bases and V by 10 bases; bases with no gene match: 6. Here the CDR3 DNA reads TGTGCCACCACACAGGGGGCGGACGAGCAGTACTTC. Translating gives CATTQGADEQYF.